This T cell receptor beta chain was retrieved from a study of lymphopenia after photon versus proton radiotherapy. Study conclusions and caveats: Oligoclonal CD8+ Temra expansion after nadir drove photon patients' diversity drop. Survival link was tested only in deceased patients; proton benefit remains a possibility.

Profiled with immunoSEQ multiplex PCR; TCRdb holds only in-frame clones, not every one. The sample has 25,000 to 35,000 clones, 80% to 90% seen once; the top ten hold approximately 50%. On this clone itself: What it recognizes is unknown.

The germline gives CDR1 MNHEY, CDR2 SMNVEV (reference sequence). V lost 3 bases, J lost 3 bases, and 6 bases lay in between. There are 13 residues in the CDR3. The specimen comprised peripheral blood, sampled from a patient treated with proton-based radiotherapy. This TCR was recovered from a woman aged 55-70 years with cholangiocarcinoma. Some clones in this sample may be carry-over from other donors' samples. The rearrangement joins TRBV27 to TRBJ2-1; no definite D call. DNA for the CDR3: TGTGCCAGCAGTTTGGCTTTCTACAATGAGCAGTTCTTC. As protein: CASSLAFYNEQFF.